This entry lists 14 T cell receptor beta chains sequenced from one sample in a study of shared clonotypes between healthy human individuals. Profiling relied on immunoSEQ multiplex PCR, and the TCRdb table lists in-frame clones only, not all of them. The table includes over 950,000 clones, around three quarters detected once. Sequenced sample: memory CD4+ T cells from PBMCs. The sample's subset: CD45RA-negative fraction. The receptors here all came from a young man in good health. Some clones in this sample may be carry-over from other donors' samples.

This chain joins TRBV6-4 and TRBJ2-1; 9 bases agree with TRBD2. The V gene end was trimmed by 6 bases and the J gene end by 4 bases; junction bases not matched to a gene: 10. This CDR3 spans 16 amino acids. Germline loops: CDR1 MRHNA, CDR2 SNTAGT. CDR3 sequence: CASSAFRAGGYNEQFF. The DNA for the CDR3 is TGTGCCAGCAGCGCCTTTAGAGCGGGGGGATACAATGAGCAGTTCTTC.

The chain joins TRBV5-6 to TRBJ2-5; TRBD1 aligns across 8 bases. Looked up from germline, CDR1 is SGHDT and CDR2 is YYEEEE. After removal of 0 bases from V and 5 bases from J, the junction contained 3 bases not matched to a gene. The CDR3 totals 14 residues. The CDR3 loop reads CASSLGQGRETQYF. The DNA of the CDR3 is TGTGCCAGCAGCTTGGGACAGGGGAGGGAGACCCAGTACTTC.

In regard to this clone: At one of its ends the junction is not consistent with the germline gene, which may arise from a read error. Other DNA sequences from this sample encode an identical CDR3 as well. The J gene is TRBJ2-2, the V gene TRBV7-3; no firm D call. Germline CDR1 SGHTA, CDR2 FQGTGA. The CDR3 sequence is 15 residues long. CDR3 protein: CASSPVAENTGELFF. In DNA form, the CDR3 reads TGTGCCAGCAGCCCCGTGGCAGAGAACACGGGGGAGCTGTTTTTT.

Points on this clone: A read error may be the cause here, since a much bigger clone is one base away. Other DNA sequences in this sample translate to the same CDR3. The rearrangement uses TRBV6-1 and TRBJ1-5, with D tentatively TRBD1 (5 bases). Germline V gene lookup returns CDR1 MNHNS and CDR2 SASEGT. V was cut by 6 bases and J by 4 bases, with 10 bases left in between. The CDR3 is 13 residues long. In DNA, the CDR3 is TGTGCCAGCAGGGGGACGGGGAATCAGCCCCAGCATTTT. It specifies CASRGTGNQPQHF.

V usage is TRBV5-1 and J usage is TRBJ2-7; maybe TRBD1 (6 bases). V dropped 0 bases and J dropped 3 bases, with 16 bases sitting between them. Per germline, CDR1 SGHRS and CDR2 YFSETQ. The CDR3 runs to 16 residues. The CDR3 DNA reads as TGCGCCAGCAGCTTGGCCGCAGGCCCAGGGGTCTACGAGCAGTACTTC. Protein: CASSLAAGPGVYEQYF.

In its sample, this clone was seen many times. The junction differs from germline at one of its ends, possibly a read error. This chain connects TRBV20-1 to TRBJ1-1; 7 positions match TRBD1. Germline-derived CDR1 and CDR2 are DFQATT and SNEGSKA (reference sequence). CDR3 length: 11 amino acids. The CDR3 protein is CSAPDRAAGHF. The CDR3 DNA is TGCAGTGCACCAGACAGGGCAGCAGGCCACTTT.

Concerning this clone itself: The sample has other DNA sequences that encode this CDR3 too. This chain joins TRBV30 and TRBJ2-7; D not resolved. The germline CDR1 and CDR2 sequences are GTSNPN and SVGIG (reference sequence). V lost 3 bases and J 3 bases, leaving 6 bases between the germline ends. The CDR3 runs 11 residues. The CDR3 DNA sequence: TGTGCCTGGAGCCCCGGCTACGAGCAGTACTTC. It translates to CAWSPGYEQYF.

The rearrangement joins TRBV11-1 to TRBJ2-3, with TRBD2 identical over 7 bases. Germline CDR1 reads SGHAT; CDR2 reads FQDESV (reference sequence). The CDR3 is 14 residues long. V lost 5 bases, J lost 0 bases, and 2 bases stayed unmatched. CDR3 in amino acids: CASSRGDSTDTQYF. The CDR3 DNA follows: TGTGCCAGCAGCCGGGGGGATAGCACAGATACGCAGTATTTT. Full variable domain (remainder filled in from reference TRBV11-1 and TRBJ2-3): EAEVAQSPRYKITEKSQAVAFWCDPISGHATLYWYRQILGQGPELLVQFQDESVVDDSQLPKDRFSAERLKGVDSTLKIQPAELGDSAMYLCASSRGDSTDTQYFGPGTRLTVL.

CDR3 region: CASSSGDINSPLHF. In DNA, the CDR3 is TGTGCCAGCAGCTCCGGGGACATCAATTCACCCCTCCACTTT. V gene TRBV5-4 combines with J gene TRBJ1-6; D perhaps matches TRBD1 (6 bases). Trimming removed 3 bases from V and 7 bases from J, with 11 bases in between. Germline CDR1 and CDR2: SGHNT and YYREEE (reference sequence). There are 14 residues in the CDR3.

The chain carries TRBV10-2 and TRBJ2-1; D may be TRBD2 (6 bases). Trimming took off 3 bases at V and 6 bases at J, with 21 bases between the two ends. CDR3 length equals 17 residues. The germline V gene has CDR1 WSHSY and CDR2 SAAADI. The CDR3, as DNA: TGCGCCAGCAGTGAACCGAGGGCGGGACCCAGGACCAATGAGCAGTTCTTC. This translates into CASSEPRAGPRTNEQFF.

The CDR3 nucleotides read TGTGCCAGCAATCCTGGGGTGGGCTATGGCTACACCTTC. This codes for CASNPGVGYGYTF. The chain is built from TRBV2 and TRBJ1-2, with unresolved D. Trimming shortened V by 7 bases and J by 4 bases, and 13 bases separated the two germline ends. CDR3 length: 13 residues. CDR1 and CDR2 (germline): SNHLY, FYNNEI.

The chain uses TRBV25-1 and TRBJ2-5; 7 nucleotides match TRBD1. The DNA matches TRBJ2-7 better at its end, which makes the J call doubtful. The CDR3 consists of 14 residues. CDR1 and CDR2 from the germline V gene are MGHDK and SYGVNS. The CDR3 sequence: CASMPQGKSYEQYF. The DNA of the CDR3 is TGTGCCAGCATGCCACAGGGGAAATCCTACGAGCAGTACTTC.

This rearrangement joins TRBV5-1 to TRBJ1-2, with TRBD1 matching 7 bases. Trimming at V came to 5 bases and at J to 8 bases, leaving 12 bases not matched to a gene. This CDR3 is 14 amino acids long. CDR1 is SGHRS, CDR2 YFSETQ, per germline. The CDR3 loop reads CASSDPGQMYGYTF. DNA of the CDR3: TGCGCCAGCAGTGACCCGGGACAGATGTACGGCTACACCTTC. Filled out from reference TRBV5-1 and TRBJ1-2, the complete variable domain reads KAGVTQTPRYLIKTRGQQVTLSCSPISGHRSVSWYQQTPGQGLQFLFEYFSETQRNKGNFPGRFSGRQFSNSRSEMNVSTLELGDSALYLCASSDPGQMYGYTFGSGTRLTVV.

The rearrangement links TRBV5-5 to TRBJ2-3, with unresolved D. Germline assignment: CDR1 SGHKS and CDR2 YYEKEE (reference sequence). The CDR3 runs 14 residues. V gave up 6 bases and J gave up 2 bases, with 13 bases separating them. CDR3 in amino acids: CASTADGNTDTQYF. CDR3 DNA sequence: TGTGCCAGCACTGCGGACGGCAACACAGATACGCAGTATTTT.